These 6 T cell receptor beta chains originate from one sample sequenced in a study of T cell repertoires in cytomegalovirus infection (dated by TCRdb to between 2017 and 2020). These TCRs' antigens remain unknown. Taken with the paper, the label for treatment or condition translates to: in vitro stimulation with specific CMV peptide epitopes to enrich CMV-specific T cells. The data were produced on an Illumina HiSeq 1500. The raw public data were reprocessed by TCRdb itself: fastp quality trimming at Q25, MiXCR clonotype calling, in-frame beta chains only. Here each entry gathers all rows of one CDR3 protein and keeps the most common genes and DNA. The table for this sample lists roughly 110,000 distinct CDR3 sequences; 30% of them were counted only once. The top ten clonotypes cover approximately 41% of the sample. The sample here was CD8+ T cells from cultured PBMCs, taken from culture after CMV antigen stimulation. Every receptor here comes from a human donor in good health (CMV status not recorded). Some clones in this sample may be carry-over from other donors' samples.

This clonotype was recorded many times. The V gene is TRBV7-2, the J gene TRBJ2-2; either TRBD1 or TRBD2 may supply D (6 bases each). Trimming took off 6 bases at V and 5 bases at J, with 10 bases between the two ends. Germline loops: CDR1 SGHTA, CDR2 FQGNSA. The CDR3 contains 13 residues. The chain's CDR3 is CASRTGGTGELFF. In DNA form, the CDR3 reads TGTGCCAGCAGGACAGGAGGGACCGGGGAGCTGTTTTTT.

A few counts support this clonotype. The chain recombines TRBV4-1 with TRBJ2-1; a possible D gene is TRBD2 (6 bases). V shed 0 bases and J shed 4 bases, with 16 bases lying between them. The CDR3 runs to 17 residues. CDR1 is MGHRA and CDR2 is YSYEKL in the germline V gene. This CDR3 is CASSQDTGDRDYNEQFF. CDR3 bases: TGCGCCAGCAGCCAAGATACGGGGGACCGAGATTACAATGAGCAGTTCTTC.

The chain recombines TRBV6-5 with TRBJ1-2; D is undetermined. The CDR3 covers 16 residues. CDR1 is MNHEY, CDR2 SVGAGI, per germline. Deletions cut 0 bases from V and 4 bases from J, with 15 bases between. CDR3 bases: TGTGCCAGCAGTTACTCGATCGAGGGCTCCGGCTATGGCTACACCTTC. Its protein product is CASSYSIEGSGYGYTF.

In its sample, this clonotype was seen many times. The rearrangement joins TRBV10-3 to TRBJ1-5; D is perhaps TRBD1 (5 bases). The CDR3 extends over 15 amino acids. Trimming stripped 3 bases from V and 5 bases from J, with 14 bases between. CDR1 and CDR2 from the germline V gene are ENHRY and SYGVKD. The CDR3 reads CAISDPGRGDQPQHF. The CDR3 nucleotides read TGTGCCATCAGTGACCCGGGGAGAGGGGATCAGCCCCAGCATTTT.

The CDR3 reads CAISESWQGDGNTIYF. The CDR3 DNA is TGTGCCATCAGTGAGTCATGGCAGGGAGATGGAAACACCATATATTTT. V usage is TRBV10-3 and J usage is TRBJ1-3, with a weak D call TRBD1 (5 bases). The V end was cut by 0 bases, the J end by 3 bases, with 12 bases between. CDR1 is ENHRY and CDR2 is SYGVKD in the germline V gene. The CDR3 totals 16 residues.

This clonotype came up many times. CDR3: CASNGEAVRETQYF. The CDR3 coding sequence is TGTGCCAGCAACGGAGAGGCGGTTCGGGAGACCCAGTACTTC. The gene calls are TRBV7-9 and TRBJ2-5; D call uncertain. This CDR3 comprises 14 residues. Germline loops: CDR1 SEHNR, CDR2 FQNEAQ (reference sequence). Trimming left V 7 bases short and J 5 bases short, with 17 bases between. Complete variable domain (other parts from reference TRBV7-9 and TRBJ2-5): DTGVSQNPRHKITKRGQNVTFRCDPISEHNRLYWYRQTLGQGPEFLTYFQNEAQLEKSRLLSDRFSAERPKGSFSTLEIQRTEQGDSAMYLCASNGEAVRETQYFGPGTRLLVL.